The 21 T cell receptor beta chains presented below share a single source sample, sequenced in a study of blood T cell repertoires in COVID-19. Only in-frame clones appear in the TCRdb table, and some are missing; sequencing was by immunoSEQ multiplex PCR. The data contain approximately 170,000 clones, more than 80% of them singletons. The sample was peripheral blood. These receptor sequences come from a woman aged 55 to 70 with COVID-19, enrolled during active disease.

There are a few counts of this clone. The chain uses TRBV6-6 and TRBJ1-1; possibly TRBD1 for D (5 bases). V was pared by 2 bases and J by 3 bases, with 10 bases between. In germline, CDR1 is MNHNY, CDR2 SVGAGI (reference sequence). This CDR3 is built from 14 residues. DNA of the CDR3: TGTGCCAGCAGTTACCAGGGTAGGGACACTGAAGCTTTCTTT. Translated, it gives CASSYQGRDTEAFF.

This chain uses TRBV4-1 with TRBJ1-1, with D perhaps TRBD1 (5 bases). The ends were cut back, 0 bases at V and 6 bases at J, with 11 bases in the middle. The CDR3 is 14 residues long. Germline CDR1 is MGHRA and CDR2 is YSYEKL. CDR3 coding DNA: TGCGCCAGCAGCCAAGATGAGGGGAGGCCTGAAGCTTTCTTT. Amino acid sequence: CASSQDEGRPEAFF.

The J gene is TRBJ2-2, the V gene TRBV11-3; weak D call: TRBD2 (6 bases). CDR1 and CDR2 from the germline V gene are SGHNT and YENEEA. Trimming stripped 5 bases from V and 1 base from J, with 11 bases between. This CDR3 has 15 residues. The CDR3 DNA is TGTGCCAGCAGCATTAGCGGACTGAACACCGGGGAGCTGTTTTTT. As protein: CASSISGLNTGELFF.

The chain has TRBV5-1 and TRBJ1-1; D is undetermined. The CDR3 is 16 residues long. The germline V and J ends were trimmed by 1 base and 5 bases, with 18 bases remaining between them. CDR1 is SGHRS, CDR2 YFSETQ, per germline. The CDR3 nucleotides read TGCGCCAGCAGCTTGCTTGCGGGGTCTCGAGGGACTGAAGCTTTCTTT. Translated: CASSLLAGSRGTEAFF. Complete variable domain (other parts from reference TRBV5-1 and TRBJ1-1): KAGVTQTPRYLIKTRGQQVTLSCSPISGHRSVSWYQQTPGQGLQFLFEYFSETQRNKGNFPGRFSGRQFSNSRSEMNVSTLELGDSALYLCASSLLAGSRGTEAFFGQGTRLTVV.

This chain uses TRBV20-1 with TRBJ1-2; TRBD1 is a possible D gene (5 bases). This CDR3 is built from 11 residues. With 4 bases removed from V and 3 bases from J, the gap between germline ends came to 6 bases. Germline CDR1 is DFQATT and CDR2 is SNEGSKA (reference sequence). CDR3 coding DNA: TGCAGTGCTAAAGGGGACTATGGCTACACCTTC. Its translation: CSAKGDYGYTF.

The rearrangement joins TRBV6-5 to TRBJ2-2, with 7 bases lining up with TRBD1. Looked up from germline, CDR1 is MNHEY and CDR2 is SVGAGI. This CDR3 is 16 amino acids long. V shed 0 bases and J 6 bases; nucleotides not matched to a gene: 7. CDR3 sequence reads: CASSYSGYQGAGELFF. CDR3 DNA sequence: TGTGCCAGCAGTTACTCGGGCTACCAGGGGGCCGGGGAGCTGTTTTTT.

CDR3 DNA: TGTGCCAGCAGTTTACCCCCCCGGGGAGCTTTCTTT. Translation gives CASSLPPRGAFF. The rearrangement links TRBV28 to TRBJ1-1; D call uncertain. The V end lost 2 bases, the J end lost 10 bases, and 11 bases lay between the germline ends. From germline, CDR1 is MDHEN and CDR2 SYDVKM. The CDR3 length is 12 residues. The full variable domain, rest sourced from reference TRBV28 and TRBJ1-1, is DVKVTQSSRYLVKRTGEKVFLECVQDMDHENMFWYRQDPGLGLRLIYFSYDVKMKEKGDIPEGYSVSREKKERFSLILESASTNQTSMYLCASSLPPRGAFFGQGTRLTVV.

The chain couples TRBV7-2 to TRBJ2-2, with D possibly matching TRBD2 (5 bases). Per the germline V gene, CDR1 is SGHTA and CDR2 is FQGNSA. The V end was cut by 6 bases, the J end by 5 bases, with 19 bases between. The CDR3 is 16 residues long. In nucleotides, the CDR3 is TGTGCCAGCAGTTCCGCCTACAGTTCGGGAACCGGGGAGCTGTTTTTT. It encodes CASSSAYSSGTGELFF.

The chain combines TRBV4-3 with TRBJ2-5; D ambiguous. The CDR3 is 16 amino acids. Trimming removed 0 bases at V and 5 bases at J, with 16 bases between. Germline V gene sequence: CDR1 LGHNA, CDR2 YSLEER. The CDR3 loop is CASSQELAGLWETQYF. For the CDR3, the DNA is TGCGCCAGCAGCCAAGAGCTGGCAGGCCTCTGGGAGACCCAGTACTTC.

J is TRBJ2-5 and V is TRBV4-1; 7 bases fit TRBD2. J gave up 0 bases and V 1 base, and 8 bases lay outside the gene matches. Germline V gene lookup returns CDR1 MGHRA and CDR2 YSYEKL. This CDR3 spans 17 amino acids. The CDR3 protein is CASSQVRAGVNQETQYF. The CDR3 nucleotides are TGCGCCAGCAGCCAAGTTAGGGCGGGGGTGAACCAAGAGACCCAGTACTTC.

The rearrangement uses TRBV18 and TRBJ1-5; TRBD1 aligns across 7 bases. With V trimmed by 4 bases and J by 3 bases, 6 bases remained unmatched. The CDR3 length is 15 residues. Germline V lookup: CDR1 KGHSH, CDR2 LQKENI. DNA for the CDR3: TGTGCCAGCTCACACAGGGGTGGCCTCAATCAGCCCCAGCATTTT. Amino acid sequence: CASSHRGGLNQPQHF.

This chain connects TRBV5-4 to TRBJ2-2; weak D call: TRBD2 (6 bases). CDR3 size: 17 residues. Germline CDR1 reads SGHNT; CDR2 reads YYREEE (reference sequence). The ends were cut back, 4 bases at V and 1 base at J, with 17 bases in the middle. The CDR3 here is CASSPRRRGGNTGELFF. For the CDR3, the DNA is TGTGCCAGCAGCCCACGGCGGAGGGGCGGGAACACCGGGGAGCTGTTTTTT. The full variable domain, its missing parts supplied by reference TRBV5-4 and TRBJ2-2, is ETGVTQSPTHLIKTRGQQVTLRCSSQSGHNTVSWYQQALGQGPQFIFQYYREEENGRGNFPPRFSGLQFPNYSSELNVNALELDDSALYLCASSPRRRGGNTGELFFGEGSRLTVL.

The chain couples TRBV9 to TRBJ1-3, with D uncertain. There are 14 residues in the CDR3. From germline, CDR1 is SGDLS and CDR2 YYNGEE. Trimming took 0 bases from V and 4 from J, leaving 8 bases between them. For the CDR3, the DNA is TGTGCCAGCAGCGTAGAGCTCGCAGGAAACACCATATATTTT. Its protein is CASSVELAGNTIYF.

This clone was seen only once. The chain carries TRBV6-5 and TRBJ2-1; 8 bases align to TRBD2. The V gene end was trimmed by 4 bases and the J gene end by 7 bases; junction bases not matched to a gene: 9. The CDR3 length is 15 residues. Germline CDR1 MNHEY, CDR2 SVGAGI. For the CDR3, the DNA is TGTGCCAGCAGTTTGGTCGGGGGGGCCGGGAATGAGCAGTTCTTC. Its protein product is CASSLVGGAGNEQFF.

This chain links TRBV2 with TRBJ1-3; D gene uncertain. Germline-derived CDR1 and CDR2 are SNHLY and FYNNEI. V was clipped by 8 bases and J by 4 bases, with 15 bases between them. The CDR3 contains 14 residues. CDR3 residues: CASHVGFAGNTIYF. CDR3 nucleotides: TGTGCCAGCCACGTCGGTTTTGCCGGAAACACCATATATTTT.

The chain links TRBV7-8 to TRBJ1-5; TRBD1 is a possible D gene (5 bases). The V gene lost 5 bases and the J gene lost 5 bases, with 13 bases spanning the gap. Per the germline V gene, CDR1 is SGHVS and CDR2 is FQNEAQ. The CDR3 has 14 residues. In DNA, the CDR3 is TGTGCCAGCAGCCCCGCCGGGACTTATCAGCCCCAGCATTTT. It translates to CASSPAGTYQPQHF.

The V and J genes are TRBV5-4 and TRBJ2-5; TRBD2 matches 7 bases. V dropped 2 bases and J dropped 7; count of bases not matched to a gene: 14. Germline lookup yields CDR1 SGHNT and CDR2 YYREEE (reference sequence). This CDR3 has 16 amino acids. CDR3 sequence (DNA): TGTGCCAGCAGCTTCCGTCCGGCGGGGTCGGGAGGGACCCAGTACTTC. Its protein product is CASSFRPAGSGGTQYF. Filled out from reference TRBV5-4 and TRBJ2-5, the complete variable domain reads ETGVTQSPTHLIKTRGQQVTLRCSSQSGHNTVSWYQQALGQGPQFIFQYYREEENGRGNFPPRFSGLQFPNYSSELNVNALELDDSALYLCASSFRPAGSGGTQYFGPGTRLLVL.

This sequence joins TRBV6-5 and TRBJ1-2; no reliable D call. Germline V CDR1 and CDR2: MNHEY, SVGAGI. V shed 0 bases and J shed 0 bases, with 8 bases lying between them. There are 15 residues in the CDR3. The CDR3 coding sequence is TGTGCCAGCAGTTACTCGAGGAAGACTAACTATGGCTACACCTTC. Translated: CASSYSRKTNYGYTF.

V usage is TRBV5-4 and J usage is TRBJ2-3; D remains unclear. The germline V and J ends were trimmed by 3 bases and 3 bases, with 5 bases remaining between them. CDR1 and CDR2 from the germline V gene are SGHNT and YYREEE (reference sequence). The CDR3 is made up of 12 amino acids. CDR3 DNA sequence: TGTGCCAGCAGCTCCAAAACAGATACGCAGTATTTT. It specifies CASSSKTDTQYF.

The CDR3 reads CATSRGALAAETQYF. The CDR3 DNA reads as TGTGCCACCAGCAGAGGGGCCCTGGCCGCAGAGACCCAGTACTTC. The genes are TRBV15 and TRBJ2-5, with D uncertain. The germline CDR1 and CDR2 sequences are LNHNV and YYDKDF (reference sequence). The CDR3 has 15 amino acids. V was pared by 1 base and J by 4 bases, with 13 bases between.

The chain is built from TRBV13 and TRBJ1-1; no clear D gene. V gave up 3 bases and J gave up 1 base, with 6 bases separating them. The CDR3 consists of 13 residues. Germline V gene sequence: CDR1 PRHDT, CDR2 FYEKMQ (reference sequence). In DNA, the CDR3 is TGTGCCAGCAGCTTCGCAGGGAACACTGAAGCTTTCTTT. Residues: CASSFAGNTEAFF.